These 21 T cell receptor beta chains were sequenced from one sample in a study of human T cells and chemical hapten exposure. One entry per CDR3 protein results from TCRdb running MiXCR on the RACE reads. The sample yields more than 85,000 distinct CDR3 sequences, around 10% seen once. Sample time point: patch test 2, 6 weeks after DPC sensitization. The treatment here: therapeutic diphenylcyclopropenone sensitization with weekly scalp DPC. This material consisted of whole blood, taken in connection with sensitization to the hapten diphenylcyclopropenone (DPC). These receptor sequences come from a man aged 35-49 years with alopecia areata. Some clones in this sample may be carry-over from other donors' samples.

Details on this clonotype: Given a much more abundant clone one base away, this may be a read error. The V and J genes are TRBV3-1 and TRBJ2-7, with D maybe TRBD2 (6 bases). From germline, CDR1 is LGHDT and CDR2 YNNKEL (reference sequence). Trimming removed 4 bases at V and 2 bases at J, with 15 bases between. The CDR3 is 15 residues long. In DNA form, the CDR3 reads TGTGCCAGCAGCCTGAGGATTAGCGGCCCCTACGAGCAGTACTTC. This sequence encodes CASSLRISGPYEQYF.

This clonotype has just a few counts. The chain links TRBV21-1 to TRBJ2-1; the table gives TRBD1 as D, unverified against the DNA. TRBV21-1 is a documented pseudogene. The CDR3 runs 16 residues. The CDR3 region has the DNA TGTGCCAGCAGCAAAGCTTGGGACAGTCTATACAATGAGCAGTTCTTC. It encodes CASSKAWDSLYNEQFF.

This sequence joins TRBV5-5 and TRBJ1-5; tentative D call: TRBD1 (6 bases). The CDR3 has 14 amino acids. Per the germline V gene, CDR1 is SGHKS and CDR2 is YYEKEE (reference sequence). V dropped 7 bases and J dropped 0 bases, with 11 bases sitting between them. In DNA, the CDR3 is TGTGCCAGCCGACGGGACACTAGCAATCAGCCCCAGCATTTT. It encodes CASRRDTSNQPQHF.

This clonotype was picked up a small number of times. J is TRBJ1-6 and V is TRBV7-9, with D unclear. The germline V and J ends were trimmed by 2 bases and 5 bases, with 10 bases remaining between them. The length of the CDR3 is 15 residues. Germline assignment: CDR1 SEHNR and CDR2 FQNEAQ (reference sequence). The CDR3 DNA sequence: TGTGCCAGCAGCTTACTTACACCAGATAATTCACCCCTCCACTTT. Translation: CASSLLTPDNSPLHF. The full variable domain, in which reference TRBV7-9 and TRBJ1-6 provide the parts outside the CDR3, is DTGVSQNPRHKITKRGQNVTFRCDPISEHNRLYWYRQTLGQGPEFLTYFQNEAQLEKSRLLSDRFSAERPKGSFSTLEIQRTEQGDSAMYLCASSLLTPDNSPLHFGNGTRLTVT.

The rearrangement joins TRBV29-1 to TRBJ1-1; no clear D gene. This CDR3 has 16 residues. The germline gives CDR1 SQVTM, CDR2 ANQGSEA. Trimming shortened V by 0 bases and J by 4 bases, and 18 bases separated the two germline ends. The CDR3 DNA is TGCAGCGTTGAAGAGACTAGTGTCTTGCGGGCCACTGAAGCTTTCTTT. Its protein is CSVEETSVLRATEAFF.

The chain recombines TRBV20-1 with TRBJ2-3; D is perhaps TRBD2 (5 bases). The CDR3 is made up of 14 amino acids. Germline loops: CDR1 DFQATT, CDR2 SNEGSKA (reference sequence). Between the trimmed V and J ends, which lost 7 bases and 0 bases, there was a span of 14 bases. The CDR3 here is CSVGLALSTDTQYF. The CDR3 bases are TGCAGTGTAGGACTCGCCCTCAGCACAGATACGCAGTATTTT.

The CDR3 DNA follows: TGTGCCAGCAGCCAACAGCTACAAGAGACCCAGTACTTC. Protein product: CASSQQLQETQYF. The gene calls are TRBV7-2 and TRBJ2-5; D is uncertain. Trimming stripped 5 bases from V and 2 bases from J, with 9 bases between. Per the germline V gene, CDR1 is SGHTA and CDR2 is FQGNSA. The CDR3 extends over 13 amino acids.

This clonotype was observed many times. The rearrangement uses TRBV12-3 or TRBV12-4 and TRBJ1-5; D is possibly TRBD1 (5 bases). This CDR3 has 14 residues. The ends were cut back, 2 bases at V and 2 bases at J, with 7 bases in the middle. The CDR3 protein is CASSLLGGNQPQHF. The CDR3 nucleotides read TGTGCCAGCAGTTTATTGGGGGGCAATCAGCCCCAGCATTTT.

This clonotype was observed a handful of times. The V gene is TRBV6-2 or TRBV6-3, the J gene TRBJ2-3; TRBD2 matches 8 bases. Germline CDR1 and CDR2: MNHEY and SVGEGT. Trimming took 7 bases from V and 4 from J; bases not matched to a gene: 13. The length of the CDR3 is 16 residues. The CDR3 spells CASTHGRTSRADTQYF. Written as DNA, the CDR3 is TGTGCCAGCACCCACGGCCGGACTAGCAGAGCAGATACGCAGTATTTT.

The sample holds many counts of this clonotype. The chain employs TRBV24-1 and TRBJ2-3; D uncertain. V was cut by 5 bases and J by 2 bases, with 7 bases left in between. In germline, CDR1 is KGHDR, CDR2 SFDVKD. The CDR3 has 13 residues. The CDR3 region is CATSGQNTDTQYF. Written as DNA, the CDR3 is TGTGCCACCAGTGGGCAGAACACAGATACGCAGTATTTT.

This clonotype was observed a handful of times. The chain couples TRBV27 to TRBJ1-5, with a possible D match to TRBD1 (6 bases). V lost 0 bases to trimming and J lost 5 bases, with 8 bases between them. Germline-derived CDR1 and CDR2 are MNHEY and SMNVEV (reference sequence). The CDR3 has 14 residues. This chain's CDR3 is CASSLSSGDQPQHF. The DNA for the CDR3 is TGTGCCAGCAGTTTATCCTCAGGGGATCAGCCCCAGCATTTT.

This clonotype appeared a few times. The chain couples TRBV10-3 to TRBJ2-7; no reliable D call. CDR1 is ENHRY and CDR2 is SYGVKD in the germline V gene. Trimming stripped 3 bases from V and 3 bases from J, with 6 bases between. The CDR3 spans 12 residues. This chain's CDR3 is CAISDASYEQYV. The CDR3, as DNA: TGTGCCATCAGTGATGCTAGCTACGAGCAGTACGTC.

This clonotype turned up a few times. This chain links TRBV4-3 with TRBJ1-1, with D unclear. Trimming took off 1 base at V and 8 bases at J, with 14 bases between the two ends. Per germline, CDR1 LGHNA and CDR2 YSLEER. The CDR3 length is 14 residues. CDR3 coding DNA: TGCGCCAGCAGCCAAGCCCCGTGGGCCGGGGAAGCTTTCTTT. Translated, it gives CASSQAPWAGEAFF.

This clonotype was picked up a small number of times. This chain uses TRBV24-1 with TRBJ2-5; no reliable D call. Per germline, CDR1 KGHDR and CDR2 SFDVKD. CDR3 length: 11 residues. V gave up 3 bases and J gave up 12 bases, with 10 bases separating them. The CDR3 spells CATSDDPGKYF. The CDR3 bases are TGTGCCACCAGTGATGACCCGGGCAAGTACTTC.

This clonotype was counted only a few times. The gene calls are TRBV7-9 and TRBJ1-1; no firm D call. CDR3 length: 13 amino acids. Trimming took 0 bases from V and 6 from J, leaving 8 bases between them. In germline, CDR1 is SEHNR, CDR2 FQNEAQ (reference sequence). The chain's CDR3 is CASSLAHAAEAFF. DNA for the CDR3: TGTGCCAGCAGCTTAGCCCACGCTGCTGAAGCTTTCTTT.

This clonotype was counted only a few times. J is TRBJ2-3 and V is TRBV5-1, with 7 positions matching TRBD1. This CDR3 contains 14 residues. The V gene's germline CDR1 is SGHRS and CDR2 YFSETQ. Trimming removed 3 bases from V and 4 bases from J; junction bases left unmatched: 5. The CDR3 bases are TGCGCCAGCAGCTCCCGACAGGGTTCAGATACGCAGTATTTT. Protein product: CASSSRQGSDTQYF.

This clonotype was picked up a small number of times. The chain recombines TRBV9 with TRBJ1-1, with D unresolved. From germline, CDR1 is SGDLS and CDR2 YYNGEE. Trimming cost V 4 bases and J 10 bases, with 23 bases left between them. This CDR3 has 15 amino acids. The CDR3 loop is CASSPALAISGVAFF. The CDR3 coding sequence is TGTGCCAGCAGCCCAGCCCTGGCCATTTCAGGAGTAGCTTTCTTT.

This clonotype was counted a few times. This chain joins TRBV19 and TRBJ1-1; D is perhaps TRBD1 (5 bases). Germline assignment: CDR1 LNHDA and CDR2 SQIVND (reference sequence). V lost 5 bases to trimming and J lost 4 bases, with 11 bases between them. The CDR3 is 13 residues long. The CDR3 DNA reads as TGTGCCAGTAGTCTAGGGGAAATCACTGAAGCTTTCTTT. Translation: CASSLGEITEAFF.

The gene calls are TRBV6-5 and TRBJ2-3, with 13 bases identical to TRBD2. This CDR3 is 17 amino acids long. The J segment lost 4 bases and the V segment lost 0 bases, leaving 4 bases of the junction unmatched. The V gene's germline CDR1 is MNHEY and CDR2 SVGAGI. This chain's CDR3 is CASSYSLGLAGADTQYF. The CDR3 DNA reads TGTGCCAGCAGTTACTCGTTAGGACTAGCGGGAGCAGATACGCAGTATTTT.

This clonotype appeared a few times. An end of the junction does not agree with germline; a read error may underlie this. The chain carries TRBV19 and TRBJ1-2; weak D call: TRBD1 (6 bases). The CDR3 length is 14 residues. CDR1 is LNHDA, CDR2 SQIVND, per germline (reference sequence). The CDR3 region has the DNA TGTGCCAGTCATGATGGGGGCGCTGGCTATGGATACACCTTC. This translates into CASHDGGAGYGYTF.

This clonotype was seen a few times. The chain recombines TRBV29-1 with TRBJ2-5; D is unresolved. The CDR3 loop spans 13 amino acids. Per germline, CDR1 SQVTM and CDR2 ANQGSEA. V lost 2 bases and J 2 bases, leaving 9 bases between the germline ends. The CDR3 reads CSVELVRQETQYF. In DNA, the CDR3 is TGCAGCGTTGAATTGGTCAGGCAAGAGACCCAGTACTTC.